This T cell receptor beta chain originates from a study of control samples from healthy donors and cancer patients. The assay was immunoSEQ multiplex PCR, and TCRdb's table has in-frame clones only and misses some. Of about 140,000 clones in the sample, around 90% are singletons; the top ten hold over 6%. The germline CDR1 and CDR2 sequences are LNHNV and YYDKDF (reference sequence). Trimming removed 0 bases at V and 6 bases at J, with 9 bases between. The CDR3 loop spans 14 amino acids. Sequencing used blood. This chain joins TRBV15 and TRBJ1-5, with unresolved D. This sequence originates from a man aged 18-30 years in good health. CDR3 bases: TGTGCCACCAGCAGAGATAAGACCCCTCAGCCCCAGCATTTT. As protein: CATSRDKTPQPQHF.